This T cell receptor beta chain derives from a study of blood T cells in healthy people across ages. Germline V gives CDR1 WSHSY, CDR2 SAAADI. The CDR3 is 13 residues long. The junction had 4 bases not matched to a gene; V was cut back by 7 bases and J by 8 bases. Together with a sample-barcoded 5' primer, a J-beta primer mix was included in a second PCR lasting 7 to 11 cycles. CDR3-containing paired-end reads numbering at least 2.5 million came from each sample. Each CDR3 protein is one row after TCRdb ran MiXCR on the 5' RACE reads. The data contain roughly 1.5 million distinct CDR3 sequences, less than 45% of them singletons.

The specimen sequenced was blood. The clonotype was recovered from a woman younger than 35 in good health. V is TRBV10-2 and J is TRBJ2-1, with 11 bases identical to TRBD2. The CDR3 DNA sequence: TGCGCCAGCAAGACTAGCGGGGTGTATGAGCAGTTCTTC. Its protein is CASKTSGVYEQFF.